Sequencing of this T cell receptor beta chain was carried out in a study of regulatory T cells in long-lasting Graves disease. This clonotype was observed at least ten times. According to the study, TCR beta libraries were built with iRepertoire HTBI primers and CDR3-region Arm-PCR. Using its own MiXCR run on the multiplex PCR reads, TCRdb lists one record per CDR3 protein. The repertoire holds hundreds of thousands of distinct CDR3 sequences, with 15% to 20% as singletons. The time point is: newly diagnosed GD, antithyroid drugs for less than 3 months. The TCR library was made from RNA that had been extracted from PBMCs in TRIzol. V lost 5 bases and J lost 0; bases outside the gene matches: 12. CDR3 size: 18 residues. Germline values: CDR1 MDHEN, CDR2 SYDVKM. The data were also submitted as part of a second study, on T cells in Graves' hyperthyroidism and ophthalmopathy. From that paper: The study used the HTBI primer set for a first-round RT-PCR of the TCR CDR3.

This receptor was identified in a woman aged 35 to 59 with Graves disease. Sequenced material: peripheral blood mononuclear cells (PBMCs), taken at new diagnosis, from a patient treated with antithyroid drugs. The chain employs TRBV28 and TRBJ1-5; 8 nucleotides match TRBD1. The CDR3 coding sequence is TGTGCCAGCAGTCCTCGGACAGGGACGACCTTTAGCAATCAGCCCCAGCATTTT. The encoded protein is CASSPRTGTTFSNQPQHF.